This T cell receptor beta chain was sequenced during a study of siplizumab effects on memory and regulatory T cells. Notes on the study in general: No naive or memory phenotype could be assigned to roughly 80-95% of proliferating clones. Proliferating Tregs taken from siplizumab cultures were not shown to have a confirmed suppressive function.

Details on this clone: The target antigen is unknown.

The CDR3 has 13 amino acids. The germline CDR1 and CDR2 sequences are SGHRS and YFSETQ. V lost 0 bases, J lost 4 bases, and 8 bases lay in between. Repertoires were generated with immunoSEQ multiplex PCR, while TCRdb's copy carries only in-frame clones and drops some. This table holds approximately 91,000 clones, just under 95% found once. Sequencing was performed on CD8+ T cells sorted from blood. This sequence joins TRBV5-1 and TRBJ2-7, with D hard to call. This TCR came from a human donor in good health. CDR3 sequence (DNA): TGCGCCAGCAGCTTGGAGGCGGATTACGAGCAGTACTTC. Protein sequence: CASSLEADYEQYF.